Given below is one TCR beta chain in context. The sample comes from a study of blood T cell repertoires in COVID-19. Overall study context: PBMCs, B-cell-depleted T cells, or T cells provided the cDNA or gDNA that made up the material.

This CDR3 contains 12 residues. Germline-derived CDR1 and CDR2 are SGHRS and YFSETQ. Trimming took 1 base from V and 5 from J, leaving 7 bases between them. Participants had their cohort set by participant-reported clinical history. In the authors' workflow: Scientists estimated how many nucleated cells there were by amplifying reference gene primers. Clones were sequenced by immunoSEQ multiplex PCR, and TCRdb holds only the in-frame ones, with some missing. Clonal size and the V and J genes are those of that table, whereas D and trimming came from the DNA. The data show some 330,000 clones, with 80% to 95% seen just once and roughly 20% held by the top ten.

This clonotype was obtained from a woman in her thirties who had recovered from COVID-19. V and J are TRBV5-1 and TRBJ2-7; D may be TRBD1 (5 bases). The sequenced sample was PBMCs or T cells enriched from blood (not recorded which). CDR3 nucleotide sequence: TGCGCCAGCAGCTTGCTAGGGGACGAGCAGTACTTC. Translating it yields CASSLLGDEQYF.